These T cell receptor beta chains were read from a single sample in a study of post-analysis software for immune sequencing data. Via MiXCR, TCRdb re-called the PCR reads, giving one row per CDR3 protein. The sample carries 700,000 to 800,000 distinct CDR3 sequences, roughly 27% recorded once. Sequenced: blood. The receptors shown here come from a girl aged 5-17 years with multiple sclerosis. Each CDR3 is given with its conserved first and last residue. A D gene is named only where the DNA matches it firmly.

>17|TRBJ2-1|TRBV6-2/TRBV6-3|TRBD1
CASSYSRWTGDYNEQFF
>13|TRBJ2-1|TRBV12-3/TRBV12-4|-
CASTVPTVNEQFF
>15|TRBJ2-1|TRBV3-1|-
CASSPRLDPSNEQFF
>14|TRBJ2-7|TRBV29-1|-
CSVDVAGPGYEQYF
>19|TRBJ2-5|TRBV9|TRBD2
CASSVGMGTSGRPPETQYF
>14|TRBJ1-5|TRBV7-2|-
CASSLISFGQPQHF
>15|TRBJ2-3|TRBV5-1|-
CASRAYRGATDTQYF
>13|TRBJ2-1|TRBV20-1|-
CSASQGQYNEQFF
>14|-|TRBV20-1|-
CSAATAGSYNEQYF
>15|TRBJ2-3|TRBV6-1|TRBD2
CASSFSGGDTDTQYF
>17|TRBJ2-7|TRBV5-6|TRBD1
CASNLVSGQGYSYEQYF
>12|TRBJ2-1|TRBV6-6|TRBD2
CASTPGGFEQFF
>12|TRBJ2-2|TRBV27|-
CASQKGTGELFF
>14|TRBJ2-5|TRBV6-1|-
CASSEELGPSTQYF
>13|TRBJ1-1|TRBV7-2|-
CASSPRGGAGAFF
>13|TRBJ2-5|TRBV2|TRBD2
CASSAREQETQYF
>14|TRBJ1-2|TRBV28|-
CASSTLGAPYGYTF
>20|TRBJ2-7|TRBV10-3|-
CAISESRPPKRQTVPYEQYF
>14|TRBJ1-1|TRBV20-1|-
CSAGDTGLNTEAFF
>13|TRBJ2-3|TRBV28|-
CASSTRGWDTQYF
>15|TRBJ1-5|TRBV6-5|-
CASSASLGFGQPQHF
>12|TRBJ2-2|TRBV28|-
CASSLRSGELFF
>15|TRBJ1-5|TRBV2|TRBD1
CASSLTGQKNQPQHF
>15|TRBJ1-1|TRBV5-1|-
CASSLGQAMNTEAFF
>16|TRBJ2-3|TRBV5-6|-
CASSFRLTGSADTQYF
>14|TRBJ2-1|TRBV7-6|-
CASSPRTSGNEQFF
>15|TRBJ1-2|TRBV6-5|TRBD1
CASSYSGTADYGYTF
>15|TRBJ2-5|TRBV10-2|TRBD2
CASKSTSGGRETQYF
>14|TRBJ1-1|TRBV7-9|-
CASSPQGPNTEAFF
>14|TRBJ1-2|TRBV12-3/TRBV12-4|-
CASSYRANAEGYTF
>13|TRBJ1-1|TRBV6-6|-
CASSYSMDSKAFF